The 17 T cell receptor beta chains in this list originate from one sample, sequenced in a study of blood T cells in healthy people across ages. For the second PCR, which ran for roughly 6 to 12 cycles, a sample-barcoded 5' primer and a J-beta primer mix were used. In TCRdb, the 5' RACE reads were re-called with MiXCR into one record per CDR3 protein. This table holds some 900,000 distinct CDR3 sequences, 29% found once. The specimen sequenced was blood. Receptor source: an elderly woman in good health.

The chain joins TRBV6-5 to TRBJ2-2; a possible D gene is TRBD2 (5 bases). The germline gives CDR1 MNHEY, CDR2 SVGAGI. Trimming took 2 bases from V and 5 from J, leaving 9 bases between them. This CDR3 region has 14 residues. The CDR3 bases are TGTGCCAGCAGTTACGGTTGGAGGACCGGGGAGCTGTTTTTT. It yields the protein CASSYGWRTGELFF.

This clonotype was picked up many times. The CDR3 is CASSRTQGARSYEQYF. The CDR3, as DNA: TGTGCCAGCAGCCGGACACAGGGGGCCCGCTCCTACGAGCAGTACTTC. The chain uses TRBV12-3 or TRBV12-4 and TRBJ2-7, with TRBD1 identical over 9 bases. The V and J ends lost 6 bases and 0 bases, in that order; junction bases with no gene match: 9. The CDR3 spans 16 residues.

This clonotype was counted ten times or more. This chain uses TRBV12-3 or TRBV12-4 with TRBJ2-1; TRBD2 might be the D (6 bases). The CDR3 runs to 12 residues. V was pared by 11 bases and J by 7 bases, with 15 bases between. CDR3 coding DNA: TGTGCCGCCGGGCGCGGAGGGAATGAGCAGTTCTTC. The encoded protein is CAAGRGGNEQFF.

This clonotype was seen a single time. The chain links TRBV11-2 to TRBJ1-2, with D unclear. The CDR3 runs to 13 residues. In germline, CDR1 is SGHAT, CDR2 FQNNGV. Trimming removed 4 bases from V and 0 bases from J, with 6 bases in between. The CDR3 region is CASSSLTNYGYTF. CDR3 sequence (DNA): TGTGCCAGCAGCTCGCTGACTAACTATGGCTACACCTTC.

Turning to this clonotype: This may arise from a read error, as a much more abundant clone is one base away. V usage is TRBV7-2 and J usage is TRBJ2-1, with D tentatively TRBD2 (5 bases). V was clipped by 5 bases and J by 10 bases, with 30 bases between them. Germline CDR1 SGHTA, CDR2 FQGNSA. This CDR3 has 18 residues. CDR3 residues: CASSPLAGWRAQTYEQFF. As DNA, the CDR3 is TGTGCCAGCAGCCCCCTCGCCGGGTGGCGGGCGCAAACCTACGAGCAGTTCTTC.

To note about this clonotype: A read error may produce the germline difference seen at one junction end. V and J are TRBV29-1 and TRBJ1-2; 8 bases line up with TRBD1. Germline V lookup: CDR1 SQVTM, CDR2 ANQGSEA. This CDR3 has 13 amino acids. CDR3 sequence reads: CGVDGQGWYGYTF. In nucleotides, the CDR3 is TGCGGCGTTGACGGACAGGGATGGTATGGCTACACCTTC.

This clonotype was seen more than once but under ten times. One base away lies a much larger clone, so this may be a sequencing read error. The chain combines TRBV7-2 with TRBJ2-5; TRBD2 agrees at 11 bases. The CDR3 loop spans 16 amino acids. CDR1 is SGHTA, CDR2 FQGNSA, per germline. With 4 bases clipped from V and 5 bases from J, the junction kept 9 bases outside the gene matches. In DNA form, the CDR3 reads TGTGCCAGCAGCTCAAGTAGCGGGGGGGCTTGTGAGACCCAGTACTTC. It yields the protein CASSSSSGGACETQYF.

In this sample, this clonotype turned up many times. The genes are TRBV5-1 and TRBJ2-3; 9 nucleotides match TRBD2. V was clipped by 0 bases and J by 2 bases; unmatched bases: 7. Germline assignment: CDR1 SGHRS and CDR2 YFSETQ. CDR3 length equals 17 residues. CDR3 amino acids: CASSLALRGGATDTQYF. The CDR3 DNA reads TGCGCCAGCAGCTTGGCCTTGCGCGGGGGGGCCACAGATACGCAGTATTTT.

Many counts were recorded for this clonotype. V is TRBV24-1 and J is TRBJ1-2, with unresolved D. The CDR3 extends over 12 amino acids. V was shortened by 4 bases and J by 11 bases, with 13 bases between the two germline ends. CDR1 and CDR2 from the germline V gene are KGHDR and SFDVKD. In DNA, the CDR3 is TGTGCCACCAGTGAAGGGCCCGTGGGGTACACCTTC. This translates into CATSEGPVGYTF.

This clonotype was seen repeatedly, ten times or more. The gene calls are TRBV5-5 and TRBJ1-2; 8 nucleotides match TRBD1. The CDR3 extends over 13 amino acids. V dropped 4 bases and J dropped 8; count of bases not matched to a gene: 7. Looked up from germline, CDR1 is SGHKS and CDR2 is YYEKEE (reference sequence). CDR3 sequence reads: CASSHRDRRGYTF. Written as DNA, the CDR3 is TGTGCCAGCAGCCACCGGGACAGGCGAGGCTACACCTTC.

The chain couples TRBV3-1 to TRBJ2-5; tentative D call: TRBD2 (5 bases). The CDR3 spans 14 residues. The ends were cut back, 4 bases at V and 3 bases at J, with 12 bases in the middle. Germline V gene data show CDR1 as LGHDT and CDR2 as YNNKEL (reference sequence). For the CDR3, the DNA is TGTGCCAGCAGCCGAGGACCGAGGGAAGAGACCCAGTACTTC. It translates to CASSRGPREETQYF.

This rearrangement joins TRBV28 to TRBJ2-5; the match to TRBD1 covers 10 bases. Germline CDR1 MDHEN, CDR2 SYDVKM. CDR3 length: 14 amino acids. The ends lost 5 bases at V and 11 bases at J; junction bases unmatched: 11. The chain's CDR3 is CASSPSRQGAEQYF. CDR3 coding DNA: TGTGCCAGCAGTCCCTCCCGACAGGGGGCGGAGCAGTACTTC.

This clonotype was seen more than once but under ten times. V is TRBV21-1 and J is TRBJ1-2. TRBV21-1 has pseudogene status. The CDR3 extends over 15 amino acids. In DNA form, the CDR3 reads TGTGCCAGCAGCAGCCGGCGTCCGACGCCCTATGGCTACACCTTC. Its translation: CASSSRRPTPYGYTF.

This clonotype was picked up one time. The CDR3 is CASRENRDQETQYF. The CDR3 DNA reads TGTGCCAGCAGGGAAAACAGGGACCAAGAGACCCAGTACTTC. The V call is TRBV2, the J call TRBJ2-7; possibly TRBD1 for D (6 bases). The J call is doubtful: the DNA matches TRBJ2-5 better. Per the germline V gene, CDR1 is SNHLY and CDR2 is FYNNEI. The CDR3 has 14 amino acids.

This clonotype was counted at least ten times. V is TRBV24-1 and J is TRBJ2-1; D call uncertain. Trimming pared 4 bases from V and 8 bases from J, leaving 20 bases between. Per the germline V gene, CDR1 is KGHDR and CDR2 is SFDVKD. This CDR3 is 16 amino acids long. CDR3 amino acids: CATSDPQLKVSDEQFF. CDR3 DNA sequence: TGTGCCACCAGTGACCCCCAGCTCAAGGTTTCTGATGAGCAGTTCTTC.

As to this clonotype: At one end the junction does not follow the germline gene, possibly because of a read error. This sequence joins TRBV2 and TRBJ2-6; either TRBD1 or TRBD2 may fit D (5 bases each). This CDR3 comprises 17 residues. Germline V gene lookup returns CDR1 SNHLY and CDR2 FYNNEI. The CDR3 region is CASRGRGYLSGANVRTF. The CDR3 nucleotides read TGTGCCAGCAGGGGACGGGGATACCTCTCTGGGGCCAACGTCCGGACTTTC.

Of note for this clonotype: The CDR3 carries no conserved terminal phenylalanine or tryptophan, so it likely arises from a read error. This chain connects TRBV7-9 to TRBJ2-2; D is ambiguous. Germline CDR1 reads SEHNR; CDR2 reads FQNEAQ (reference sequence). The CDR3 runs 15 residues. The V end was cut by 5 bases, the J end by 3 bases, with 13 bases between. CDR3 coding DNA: TGTGCCAGCAGCCGGAAAAGGGTGGACACCGGGGAGCTGTTTTGT. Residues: CASSRKRVDTGELFC.